Shown below are 13 T cell receptor beta chains from a single sample sequenced in a study of blood T cell repertoires in COVID-19. Produced via immunoSEQ multiplex PCR; TCRdb's table is partial and in-frame only. This sample has tens of thousands of clones; around nine tenths occur once, and the top ten carry around 8.1%. Source material: peripheral blood. These receptors were obtained from a woman in her sixties or seventies with acute or convalescent COVID-19.

The gene calls are TRBV14 and TRBJ1-3; D is ambiguous. This CDR3 spans 18 amino acids. The V end was cut by 4 bases, the J end by 0 bases, with 19 bases between. Per the germline V gene, CDR1 is SGHDN and CDR2 is FVKESK. The CDR3 protein is CASSREIPDGVSGNTIYF. The CDR3, as DNA: TGTGCCAGCAGCCGAGAGATACCTGACGGAGTCTCTGGAAACACCATATATTTT.

The chain employs TRBV6-6 and TRBJ2-2, with TRBD1 matching over 7 bases. Trimming removed 5 bases from V and 5 bases from J; junction bases left unmatched: 14. Looked up from germline, CDR1 is MNHNY and CDR2 is SVGAGI (reference sequence). The CDR3 runs 17 residues. The CDR3 spells CASSRDGQVFGTGELFF. In DNA, the CDR3 is TGTGCCAGCAGTCGAGATGGACAGGTGTTTGGGACCGGGGAGCTGTTTTTT.

The chain joins TRBV18 to TRBJ1-6; D is unresolved. Trimming pared 6 bases from V and 5 bases from J, leaving 20 bases between. Germline V CDR1 and CDR2: KGHSH, LQKENI. This CDR3 is 17 amino acids long. The CDR3 coding sequence is TGTGCCAGCTCTCTGCAAGGCTCGGTTGGAGATAATTCACCCCTCCACTTT. Its translation is CASSLQGSVGDNSPLHF. The variable domain in full, completed from reference TRBV18 and TRBJ1-6, reads NAGVMQNPRHLVRRRGQEARLRCSPMKGHSHVYWYRQLPEEGLKFMVYLQKENIIDESGMPKERFSAEFPKEGPSILRIQQVVRGDSAAYFCASSLQGSVGDNSPLHFGNGTRLTVT.

The chain links TRBV25-1 to TRBJ2-1; D is perhaps TRBD2 (6 bases). CDR1 is MGHDK and CDR2 is SYGVNS in the germline V gene. Trimming left V 2 bases short and J 6 bases short, with 17 bases between. CDR3 length: 16 residues. The CDR3 here is CASSELGLSSINEQFF. The DNA of the CDR3 is TGTGCCAGCAGTGAACTCGGACTAAGTAGTATCAATGAGCAGTTCTTC. Combining the CDR3 with reference TRBV25-1 and TRBJ2-1 gives the whole variable domain EADIYQTPRYLVIGTGKKITLECSQTMGHDKMYWYQQDPGMELHLIHYSYGVNSTEKGDLSSESTVSRIRTEHFPLTLESARPSHTSQYLCASSELGLSSINEQFFGPGTRLTVL.

The gene calls are TRBV19 and TRBJ1-5, with D uncertain. Germline values: CDR1 LNHDA, CDR2 SQIVND (reference sequence). There are 15 residues in the CDR3. V gave up 2 bases and J gave up 2 bases, with 10 bases separating them. CDR3 residues: CASSIYRLGNQPQHF. In nucleotides, the CDR3 is TGTGCCAGTAGTATATACCGGTTGGGCAATCAGCCCCAGCATTTT. Variable domain in full (rest from reference TRBV19 and TRBJ1-5): DGGITQSPKYLFRKEGQNVTLSCEQNLNHDAMYWYRQDPGQGLRLIYYSQIVNDFQKGDIAEGYSVSREKKESFPLTVTSAQKNPTAFYLCASSIYRLGNQPQHFGDGTRLSIL.

The chain recombines TRBV11-2 with TRBJ2-5, with D possibly being TRBD2 (5 bases). V was cut by 3 bases and J by 5 bases, with 10 bases left in between. The CDR3 has 13 amino acids. Germline assignment: CDR1 SGHAT and CDR2 FQNNGV. CDR3 protein: CASSLLGGETQYF. CDR3 coding DNA: TGTGCCAGCAGCTTGCTTGGCGGGGAGACCCAGTACTTC.

The rearrangement links TRBV2 to TRBJ2-1, with TRBD2 matching 11 bases. The CDR3 spans 15 residues. Germline V gene sequence: CDR1 SNHLY, CDR2 FYNNEI. Unmatched junction bases numbered 9, after V lost 5 bases and J lost 9 bases. The CDR3 DNA is TGTGCCAGCAGTTATAGCGGGGGGGCCCCTAGTGAGCAGTTCTTC. It is translated as CASSYSGGAPSEQFF.

J is TRBJ2-7 and V is TRBV27, with TRBD2 matching over 8 bases. The V gene end was trimmed by 5 bases and the J gene end by 9 bases; junction bases not matched to a gene: 9. Germline values: CDR1 MNHEY, CDR2 SMNVEV (reference sequence). This CDR3 is built from 13 residues. CDR3 in DNA: TGTGCCAGCAGTCCCTCGGGCGGGAGGCGGCAGTACTTC. It codes for CASSPSGGRRQYF.

The rearrangement links TRBV5-1 to TRBJ2-1, with 10 bases that match TRBD2. This CDR3 is 14 amino acids long. Germline CDR1 is SGHRS and CDR2 is YFSETQ. V shed 5 bases, J shed 4 bases, and the junction held 3 bases outside the gene matches. The DNA of the CDR3 is TGCGCCAGCAGTGGGACTAGCGCTTACAATGAGCAGTTCTTC. This translates into CASSGTSAYNEQFF.

The V gene is TRBV19, the J gene TRBJ1-2; D may be TRBD1 (5 bases). CDR1 and CDR2 (germline): LNHDA, SQIVND (reference sequence). The CDR3 totals 15 residues. The V gene lost 5 bases and the J gene lost 4 bases, with 17 bases spanning the gap. The CDR3 protein is CASSPYRPKGYGYTF. The DNA of the CDR3 is TGTGCCAGTAGTCCATACAGGCCAAAGGGCTATGGCTACACCTTC.

The chain recombines TRBV6-5 with TRBJ2-3; perhaps TRBD2 as D (5 bases). This CDR3 comprises 14 residues. The germline V gene encodes CDR1 MNHEY and CDR2 SVGAGI. The ends were cut back, 7 bases at V and 2 bases at J, with 13 bases in the middle. The CDR3 spells CASNPPGSTDTQYF. The CDR3 DNA sequence: TGTGCCAGCAACCCCCCGGGGTCCACAGATACGCAGTATTTT.

The V call is TRBV6-5, the J call TRBJ2-7, with D perhaps TRBD1 (6 bases). CDR3 length: 15 residues. V lost 8 bases and J 4 bases, leaving 21 bases between the germline ends. The germline V gene has CDR1 MNHEY and CDR2 SVGAGI. The CDR3 DNA reads as TGTGCCAGCCATAGTGAGGCCAGGGGAAGTTACGAGCAGTACTTC. It is translated as CASHSEARGSYEQYF.

V gene TRBV5-4 combines with J gene TRBJ1-2; 7 nucleotides match TRBD1. The germline V gene has CDR1 SGHNT and CDR2 YYREEE (reference sequence). The junction had 1 base not matched to a gene; V was cut back by 4 bases and J by 4 bases. The CDR3 is made up of 12 amino acids. The CDR3, as DNA: TGTGCCAGCAGCAGGGACAGCTATGGCTACACCTTC. Translated, it gives CASSRDSYGYTF.